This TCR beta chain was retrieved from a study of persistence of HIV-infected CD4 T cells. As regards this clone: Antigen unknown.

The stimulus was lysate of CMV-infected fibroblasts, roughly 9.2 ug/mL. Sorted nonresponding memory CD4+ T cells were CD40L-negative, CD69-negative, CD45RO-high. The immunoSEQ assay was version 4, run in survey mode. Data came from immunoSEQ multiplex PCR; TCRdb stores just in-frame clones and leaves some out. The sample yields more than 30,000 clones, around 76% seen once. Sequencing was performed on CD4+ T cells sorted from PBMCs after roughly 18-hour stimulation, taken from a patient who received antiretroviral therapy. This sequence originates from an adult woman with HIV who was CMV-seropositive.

The DNA of the CDR3 is TGTGCCAGCAGTGAATGGAGGGATTCGACTGAAGCTTTCTTT. It specifies CASSEWRDSTEAFF. The rearrangement joins TRBV25-1 to TRBJ1-1; no clear D gene. CDR3 size: 14 residues. CDR1 and CDR2 from the germline V gene are MGHDK and SYGVNS. V was shortened by 1 base and J by 5 bases, with 11 bases between the two germline ends.